A selection of T cell receptor beta chains follows, all from one sample in a study of blood T cell repertoires in COVID-19. TCRdb keeps only in-frame clones here, not all; method: immunoSEQ multiplex PCR. The table records over 100,000 clones, more than 75% of them present only once. Source material: peripheral blood. Receptors originate from a man aged 35-49 years with acute or convalescent COVID-19. The CDR3 runs from the conserved cysteine through the conserved F or W. A D gene is named only where the DNA matches it firmly. Size is omitted from some rows. Given values are once, few, many or a class for expanded clones.

j_call v_call d_call clone_size cdr3_length cdr3_nt cdr3_aa
TRBJ2-1 TRBV12-3/TRBV12-4 NA NA 12 TGTGCCACCAGAGAGGGTTTCAATGAGCAGTTCTTC CATREGFNEQFF
TRBJ2-3 TRBV6-5 TRBD2 NA 16 TGTGCCAGCAGTTCACTAGCGGGGGCCTCCACAGATACGCAGTATTTT CASSSLAGASTDTQYF
TRBJ1-1 TRBV7-9 TRBD1 NA 16 TGTGCCAGCAGCCCCTCGACAGGGGGTTCTGGCACTGAAGCTTTCTTT CASSPSTGGSGTEAFF
TRBJ1-1 TRBV2 NA NA 14 TGTGCCAGCAGTCCGAGGGGGAAGGACACTGAAGCTTTCTTT CASSPRGKDTEAFF
TRBJ1-1 TRBV2 NA NA 14 TGTGCCGGCAGAGAAGCTTGGGGGCGTACTGAAGCTTTCTTT CAGREAWGRTEAFF
TRBJ2-1 TRBV24-1 NA NA 13 TGTGCCACCAGTGAGACTTTACACAATGAGCAGTTCTTC CATSETLHNEQFF
TRBJ2-7 TRBV12-5 NA NA 14 TGTGCTAGTGGTCGGCTGGGAGTTGCCTACGAGCAGTACTTC CASGRLGVAYEQYF
TRBJ1-1 TRBV30 NA NA 11 TGTGCCTGGAGTGTACGGGTTGAAGCTTTCTTT CAWSVRVEAFF
TRBJ1-5 TRBV5-1 NA NA 15 TGCGCCAGCAGCTTGGACGGGAATAGCAATCAGCCCCAGCATTTT CASSLDGNSNQPQHF
TRBJ2-1 TRBV5-4 TRBD2 NA 16 TGTGCCAGCAGCTTACCTAGCGGGAGGGCCTACAATGAGCAGTTCTTC CASSLPSGRAYNEQFF
TRBJ2-7 TRBV4-1 TRBD1 NA 13 TGCGCCAGCAGCCAAGGTGCGACAGGGGTGGAGTACTTC CASSQGATGVEYF
TRBJ1-2 TRBV29-1 TRBD1 NA 12 TGCAGCTTGCGGGACAGGGGCTATGGCTACACCTTC CSLRDRGYGYTF
TRBJ2-1 TRBV6-2/TRBV6-3 NA NA 17 TGTGCCAGCAGTCTTCGGGCTCTGGGAGGTACCTACAATGAGCAGTTCTTC CASSLRALGGTYNEQFF
TRBJ2-7 TRBV11-2 NA NA 13 TGTGCCAGCAGCTTAAGCCCGGTCTACGAGCAGTACTTC CASSLSPVYEQYF
TRBJ2-7 TRBV7-3 TRBD2 NA 16 TGTGCCAGCAGCCCCCGACTAGCGGGGGGCCCCCACGAGCAGTACTTC CASSPRLAGGPHEQYF
TRBJ1-2 TRBV30 NA NA 14 TGTGCCTGGAGTAGGCAGGGAGGGATTCCTGGCTACACCTTC CAWSRQGGIPGYTF
TRBJ2-2 TRBV5-5 TRBD1 once 18 TGTGCCAGCAGCTTGGTGGACAGGGGCACGCTGAACACCGGGGAGCTGTTTTTT CASSLVDRGTLNTGELFF
TRBJ1-4 TRBV30 NA NA 14 TGTGCCTGGAGTGTCTTCACCTCGGGTGAAAAACTGTTTTTT CAWSVFTSGEKLFF
TRBJ1-1 TRBV9 NA NA 14 TGTGCCAGCAGCGTATCAGGGGCTAACACTGAAGCTTTCTTT CASSVSGANTEAFF
TRBJ1-1 TRBV9 NA NA 14 TGTGCCAGCAGCGTACGGACAGTCCCCACTGAAGCTTTCTTT CASSVRTVPTEAFF
TRBJ2-1 TRBV19 TRBD2 NA 15 TGTGCCAGTAGTATATTTGCGGGAGGCTACAATGAGCAGTTCTTC CASSIFAGGYNEQFF
TRBJ2-5 TRBV5-4 NA NA 13 TGTGCCAGCAGCTTGGATAGCGTAGAGACCCAGTACTTC CASSLDSVETQYF
TRBJ2-5 TRBV7-7 TRBD1 NA 17 TGTGCTAGCAGCTTAGGGGGACAGGGGGCGTCGAGAGAGACCCAGTACTTC CASSLGGQGASRETQYF
TRBJ1-1 TRBV9 TRBD1 NA 15 TGTGCCAGCAGCGCCAGGGGGGCCATGAACACTGAAGCTTTCTTT CASSARGAMNTEAFF
TRBJ1-2 TRBV19 TRBD1 NA 15 TGTGCCAGTAGTATAGATACAGGGGGAGCGTCGGGCTACACCTTC CASSIDTGGASGYTF
TRBJ2-3 TRBV7-7 TRBD2 NA 15 TGTGCTAGCAGCCCTGGGAGGGCTACCACAGATACGCAGTATTTT CASSPGRATTDTQYF